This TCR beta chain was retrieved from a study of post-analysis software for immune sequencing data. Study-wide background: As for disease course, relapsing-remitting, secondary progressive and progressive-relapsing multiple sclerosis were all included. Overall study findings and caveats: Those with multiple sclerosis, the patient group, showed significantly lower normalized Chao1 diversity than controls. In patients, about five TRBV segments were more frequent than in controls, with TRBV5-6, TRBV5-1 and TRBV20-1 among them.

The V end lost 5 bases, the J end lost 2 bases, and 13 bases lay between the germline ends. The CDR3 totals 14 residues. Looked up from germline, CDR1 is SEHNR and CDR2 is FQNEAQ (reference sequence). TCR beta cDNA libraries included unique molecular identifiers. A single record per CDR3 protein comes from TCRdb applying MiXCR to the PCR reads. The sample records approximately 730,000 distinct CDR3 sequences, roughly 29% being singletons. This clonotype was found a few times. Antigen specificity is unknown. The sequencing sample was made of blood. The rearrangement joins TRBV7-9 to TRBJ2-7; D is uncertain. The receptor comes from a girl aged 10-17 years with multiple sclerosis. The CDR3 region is CASSPPRPPYEQYF. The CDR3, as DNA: TGTGCCAGCAGCCCCCCGCGGCCACCCTACGAGCAGTACTTC.